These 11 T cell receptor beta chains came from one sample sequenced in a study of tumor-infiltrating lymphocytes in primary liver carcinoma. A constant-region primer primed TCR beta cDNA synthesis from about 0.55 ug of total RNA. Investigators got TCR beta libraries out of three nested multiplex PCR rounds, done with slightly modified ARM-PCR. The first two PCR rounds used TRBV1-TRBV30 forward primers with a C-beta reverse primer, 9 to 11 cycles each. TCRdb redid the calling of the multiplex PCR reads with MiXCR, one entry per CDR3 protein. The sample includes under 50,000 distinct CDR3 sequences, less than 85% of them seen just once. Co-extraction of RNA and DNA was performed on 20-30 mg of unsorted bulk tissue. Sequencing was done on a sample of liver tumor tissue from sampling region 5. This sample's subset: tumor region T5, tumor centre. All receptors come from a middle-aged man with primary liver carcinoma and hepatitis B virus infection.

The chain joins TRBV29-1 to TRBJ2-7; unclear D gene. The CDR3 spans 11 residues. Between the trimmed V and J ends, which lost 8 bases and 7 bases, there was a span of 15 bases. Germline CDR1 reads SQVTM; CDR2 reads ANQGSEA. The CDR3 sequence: CSRRVACEQYF. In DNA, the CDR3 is TGCAGCAGAAGGGTTGCCTGTGAGCAGTACTTC.

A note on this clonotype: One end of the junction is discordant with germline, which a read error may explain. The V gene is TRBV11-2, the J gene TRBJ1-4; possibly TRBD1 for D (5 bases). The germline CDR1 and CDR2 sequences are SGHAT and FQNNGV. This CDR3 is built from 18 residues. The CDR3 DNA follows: TGTGCCAGCAGCGTCGACCCCCGGGACGGGTGGTCTAATGAAGAACTGTTTTTT. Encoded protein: CASSVDPRDGWSNEELFF.

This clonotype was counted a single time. The CDR3 region has the DNA TGTATCAGCGGCTTGGGGGTACGTGAGCAGTTCTTC. Its protein is CISGLGVREQFF. This chain connects TRBV11-2 to TRBJ2-1; D may match TRBD1 or TRBD2 (5 bases each). This CDR3 contains 12 residues. The germline gives CDR1 SGHAT, CDR2 FQNNGV.

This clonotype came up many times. The CDR3 bases are TGTGCCAGCAGCAAGCGGGGGAGACAGAACTACGAGCAGTACTTC. Its protein product is CASSKRGRQNYEQYF. The chain employs TRBV7-9 and TRBJ2-7, with 8 bases lining up with TRBD2. Germline CDR1 SEHNR, CDR2 FQNEAQ (reference sequence). The CDR3 is 15 amino acids. V gave up 5 bases and J gave up 3 bases; unmatched junction bases: 9.

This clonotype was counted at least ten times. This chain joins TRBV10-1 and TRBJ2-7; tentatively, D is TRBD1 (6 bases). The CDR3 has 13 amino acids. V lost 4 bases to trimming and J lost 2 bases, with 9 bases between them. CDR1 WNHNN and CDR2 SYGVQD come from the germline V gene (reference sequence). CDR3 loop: CASSASGAYEQYF. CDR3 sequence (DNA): TGCGCCAGCAGTGCCTCAGGGGCCTACGAGCAGTACTTC.

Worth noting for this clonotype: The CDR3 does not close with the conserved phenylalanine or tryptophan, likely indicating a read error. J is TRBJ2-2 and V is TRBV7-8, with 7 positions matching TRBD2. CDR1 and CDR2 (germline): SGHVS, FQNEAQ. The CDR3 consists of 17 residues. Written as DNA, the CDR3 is TGCGCCAGCAGCTCCCTTGCCAGCGGAGGGAGGGGCGGGGAGCTGTTTTCT. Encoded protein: CASSSLASGGRGGELFS.

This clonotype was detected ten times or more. The DNA for the CDR3 is TGTGCCAGCAGCCCCCAAGGAGGACAGGGCTATGGCTACACCTTC. Encoded protein: CASSPQGGQGYGYTF. The rearrangement uses TRBV6-1 and TRBJ1-2; 8 bases are shared with TRBD1. Germline V gene sequence: CDR1 MNHNS, CDR2 SASEGT. The CDR3 has 15 amino acids. V lost 6 bases and J lost 4; bases outside the gene matches: 10.

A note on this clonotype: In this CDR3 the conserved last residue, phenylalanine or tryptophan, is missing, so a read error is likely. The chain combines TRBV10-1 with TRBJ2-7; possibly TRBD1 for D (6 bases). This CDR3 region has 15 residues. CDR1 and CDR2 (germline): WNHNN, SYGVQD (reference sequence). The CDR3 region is CVSSEGGPPFYEQYS. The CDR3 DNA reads TGCGTCAGCAGTGAAGGGGGACCCCCTTTCTACGAGCAGTACTCC.

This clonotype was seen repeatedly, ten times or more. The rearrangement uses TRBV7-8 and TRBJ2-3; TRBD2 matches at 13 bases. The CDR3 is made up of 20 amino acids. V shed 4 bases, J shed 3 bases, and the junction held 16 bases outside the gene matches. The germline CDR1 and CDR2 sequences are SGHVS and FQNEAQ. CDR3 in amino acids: CASSSGLAGRISEGTDTQYF. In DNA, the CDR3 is TGTGCCAGCAGCTCGGGACTAGCGGGACGGATCTCCGAGGGGACAGATACGCAGTATTTT.

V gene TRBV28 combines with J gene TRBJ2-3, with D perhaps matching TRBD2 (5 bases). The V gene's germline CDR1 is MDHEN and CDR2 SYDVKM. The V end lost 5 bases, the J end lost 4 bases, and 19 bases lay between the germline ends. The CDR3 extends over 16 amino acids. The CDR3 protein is CASSVPQRRQADTQYF. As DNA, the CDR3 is TGTGCCAGCAGTGTTCCGCAGCGGCGCCAAGCAGATACGCAGTATTTT.

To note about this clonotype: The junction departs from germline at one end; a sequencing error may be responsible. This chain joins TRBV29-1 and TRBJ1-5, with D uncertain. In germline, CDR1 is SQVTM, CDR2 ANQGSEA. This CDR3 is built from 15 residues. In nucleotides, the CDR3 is TGCAGCGTCGTGACCGGGAGTGGTAACAATCAGCCCCAGCATTTC. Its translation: CSVVTGSGNNQPQHF.